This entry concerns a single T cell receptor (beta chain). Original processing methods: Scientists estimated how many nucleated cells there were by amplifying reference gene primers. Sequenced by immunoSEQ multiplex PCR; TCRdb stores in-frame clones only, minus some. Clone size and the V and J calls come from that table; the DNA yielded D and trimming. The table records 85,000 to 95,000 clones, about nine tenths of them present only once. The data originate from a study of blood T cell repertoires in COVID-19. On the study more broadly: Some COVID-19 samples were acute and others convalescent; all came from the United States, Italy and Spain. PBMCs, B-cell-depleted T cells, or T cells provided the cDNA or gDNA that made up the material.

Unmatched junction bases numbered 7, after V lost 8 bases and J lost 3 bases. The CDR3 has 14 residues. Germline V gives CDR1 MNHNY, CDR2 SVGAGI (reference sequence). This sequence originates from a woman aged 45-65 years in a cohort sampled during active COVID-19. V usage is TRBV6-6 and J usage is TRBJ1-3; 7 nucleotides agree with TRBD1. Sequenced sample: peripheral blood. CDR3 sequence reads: CASLKRGLGNTIYF. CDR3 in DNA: TGTGCCAGCTTAAAGAGGGGGCTTGGAAACACCATATATTTT.